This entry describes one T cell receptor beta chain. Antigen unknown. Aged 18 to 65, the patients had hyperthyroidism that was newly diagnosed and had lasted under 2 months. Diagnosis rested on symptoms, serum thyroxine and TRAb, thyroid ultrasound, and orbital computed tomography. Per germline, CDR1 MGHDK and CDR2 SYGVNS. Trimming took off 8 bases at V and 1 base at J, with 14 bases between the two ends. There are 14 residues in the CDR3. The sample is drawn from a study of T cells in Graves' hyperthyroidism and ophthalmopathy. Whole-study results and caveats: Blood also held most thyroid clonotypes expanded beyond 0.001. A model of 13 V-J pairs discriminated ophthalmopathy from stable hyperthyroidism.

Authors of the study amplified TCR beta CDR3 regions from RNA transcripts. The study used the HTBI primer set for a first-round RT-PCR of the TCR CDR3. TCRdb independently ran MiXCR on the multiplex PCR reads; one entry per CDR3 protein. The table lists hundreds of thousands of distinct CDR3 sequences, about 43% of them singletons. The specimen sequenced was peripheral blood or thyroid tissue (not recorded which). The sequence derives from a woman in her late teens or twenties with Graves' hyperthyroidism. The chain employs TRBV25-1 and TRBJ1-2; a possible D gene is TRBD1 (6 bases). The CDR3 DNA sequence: TGTGCCAGCGTTGAAAGACAGGATAACTATGGCTACACCTTC. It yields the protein CASVERQDNYGYTF.